This T cell receptor (beta chain) was sequenced during a study of blood T cell repertoires in COVID-19 (dated by TCRdb to the early 2020s). Turning to the overall study: Collaborator samples came from the United States, Italy and Spain and covered acute and convalescent phases of COVID-19. Subjects who had been exposed to COVID-19, were actively infected with it, or had recovered from it provided the deeply sampled blood TCRbeta repertoires that made up the dataset. Samples were obtained from the ongoing ImmuneRACE study (first 160 participants) and from roughly 1,300 subjects provided by 6 global collaborators. The prospective study material was composed of cDNA or gDNA derived from T cells, B-cell-depleted T cells, or PBMCs. Nearly every sample came with metadata listing a de-identified subject ID, COVID-19 status, age in years and sex. The repertoires were released in a freely available public database intended as a resource for research on the immune response to SARS-CoV-2. Where available, HLA class I and class II types were obtained from metadata supplied by the sample provider rather than from assay-based typing. Study-level results and caveats: Clinical and demographic metadata were provided uncurated, with the amount varying by source and participant.

Participants in the prospective study were aged 18 to 89 years, lived in 20 to 30 United States geographic areas, and enrolled through a virtual design. In the prospective study, participants were assigned to cohorts based on the clinical history participants reported in a screening survey and a study questionnaire. Recovered participants in ImmuneRACE Cohort 3 were defined as having two consecutive negative NP/OP PCR tests, clearance from a healthcare professional, or resolution of symptoms. Mobile phlebotomists in the prospective study collected whole blood, serum and a nasopharyngeal or oropharyngeal swab from every participant. Prospective study participants could optionally give additional blood draws and questionnaires over an approximately two-month period. Blood samples from the prospective study were shipped frozen or at room temperature prior to DNA extraction. The immunoSEQ Assay, a bias-controlled multiplex PCR, was used to amplify TCRbeta CDR3 regions from genomic DNA. Per the original workflow: The number of nucleated cells in each sample was estimated from the amplification of reference gene primers within the assay. Sequence reads were collapsed and filtered to measure the absolute abundance of every unique TCRbeta CDR3 rearrangement. For each sample, productive Simpson clonality was calculated as the square root of Simpson's diversity index across productive rearrangements. Drawn from immuneACCESS, this table holds only the in-frame rearrangements with V and J called that TCRdb kept. Clones are partly lost; checked studies trace under half to an unresolved V gene and leave the rest unexplained. The DNA gave D and trimming, while V, J and clone size come from that table. Here the sample has 150,000 to 200,000 clones; 89% occur a single time. The ten largest clones take up approximately 0.8% of the sample.

Details on this clone: It has no known antigen specificity. The input lacks base qualities; no much larger clone sits a single base away.

V gives up 6 bases and J gives up 5 bases, and the segment between their germline ends measures 19 bases. Measured from the cysteine to the phenylalanine, the CDR3 is 15 residues long. Only CDR3 DNA is held: 45 bases, read in frame from base 1. Taken from the germline V gene (reference sequence), the CDR1 and CDR2 loops are MNHEY and SMNVEV. The clonotype comes from a woman aged 18-29 years who had recovered from COVID-19. Sequenced material: PBMCs or T cells enriched from blood (not recorded which). The V gene is TRBV27 and the J gene is TRBJ2-5; TRBD2 is a possible D gene, resting on 7 matching bases. The CDR3 loop reads CASRGRGASGETQYF. The sequenced DNA is TGTGCCAGCAGAGGGAGGGGGGCGAGTGGGGAGACCCAGTACTTC.